This T cell receptor (beta chain) was recorded in a study of T-cell reconstitution after alpha-beta-depleted transplantation in children. The CDR3 is made up of 13 amino acids. The germline CDR1 and CDR2 sequences are SGHTA and FQGNSA. J gave up 2 bases and V 6 bases, and 3 bases lay outside the gene matches. This clonotype occurred many times. TCRbeta library preparation incorporated unique molecular identifiers. MiXCR, run by TCRdb on the PCR reads, gives a single entry per CDR3 protein. Among around 380,000 distinct CDR3 sequences listed, approximately 11% were seen once. Sequenced here: PBMCs from the stem cell graft donor, sampled from the stem cell graft. This receptor was obtained from a human donor who donated a stem cell graft to a child with acute myeloid leukemia. The J gene is TRBJ2-7, the V gene TRBV7-2; TRBD2 aligns across 8 bases. The DNA of the CDR3 is TGTGCCAGCAGAGAGGGACTAGCCTACGAGCAGTACTTC. Translating gives CASREGLAYEQYF.